The present TCR beta chain was sequenced within a study of blood T cell repertoires in COVID-19. The assay was immunoSEQ multiplex PCR, and TCRdb's table has in-frame clones only and misses some. The profile shows some 240,000 clones, 81% of them singletons. J lost 4 bases, V lost 3 bases, and 9 bases had no gene match. Per germline, CDR1 LNHDA and CDR2 SQIVND (reference sequence). This CDR3 is built from 16 residues. The TCR sequence derives from an elderly woman with COVID-19, enrolled during active disease. V and J are TRBV19 and TRBJ1-5, with 7 bases fitting TRBD1. Material: peripheral blood. The CDR3 DNA reads TGTGCCAGTAGTATGCGAATGACAGGGTCAAATCAGCCCCAGCATTTT. This sequence encodes CASSMRMTGSNQPQHF. Together with reference TRBV19 and TRBJ1-5, the CDR3 gives the full variable domain: DGGITQSPKYLFRKEGQNVTLSCEQNLNHDAMYWYRQDPGQGLRLIYYSQIVNDFQKGDIAEGYSVSREKKESFPLTVTSAQKNPTAFYLCASSMRMTGSNQPQHFGDGTRLSIL.